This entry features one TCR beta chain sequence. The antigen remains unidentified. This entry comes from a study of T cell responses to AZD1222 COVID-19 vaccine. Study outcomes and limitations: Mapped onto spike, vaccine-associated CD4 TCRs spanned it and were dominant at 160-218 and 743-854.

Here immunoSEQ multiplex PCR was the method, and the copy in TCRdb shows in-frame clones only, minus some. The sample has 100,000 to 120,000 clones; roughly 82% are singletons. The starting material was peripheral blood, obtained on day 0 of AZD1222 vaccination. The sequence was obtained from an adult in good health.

The CDR3 coding sequence is TGTGCCAGCAGCTTGGCTGGGGACGGGTTGAACACTGAAGCTTTCTTT. Translating gives CASSLAGDGLNTEAFF. The gene calls are TRBV5-6 and TRBJ1-1; maybe TRBD1 (5 bases). CDR1 SGHDT and CDR2 YYEEEE come from the germline V gene. Deletions cut 0 bases from V and 0 bases from J, with 12 bases between. This CDR3 has 16 amino acids. Combining the CDR3 with reference TRBV5-6 and TRBJ1-1 gives the whole variable domain DAGVTQSPTHLIKTRGQQVTLRCSPKSGHDTVSWYQQALGQGPQFIFQYYEEEERQRGNFPDRFSGHQFPNYSSELNVNALLLGDSALYLCASSLAGDGLNTEAFFGQGTRLTVV.